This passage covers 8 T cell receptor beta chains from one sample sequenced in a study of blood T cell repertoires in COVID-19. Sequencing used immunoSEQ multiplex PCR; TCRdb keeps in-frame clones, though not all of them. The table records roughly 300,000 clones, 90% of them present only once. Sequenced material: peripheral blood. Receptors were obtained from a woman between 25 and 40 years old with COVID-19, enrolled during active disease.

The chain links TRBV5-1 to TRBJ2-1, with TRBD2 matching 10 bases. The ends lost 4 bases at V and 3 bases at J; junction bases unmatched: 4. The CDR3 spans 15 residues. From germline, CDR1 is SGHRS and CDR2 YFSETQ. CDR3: CASSLGTSDYNEQFF. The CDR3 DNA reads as TGCGCCAGCAGCCTCGGGACTAGCGACTACAATGAGCAGTTCTTC.

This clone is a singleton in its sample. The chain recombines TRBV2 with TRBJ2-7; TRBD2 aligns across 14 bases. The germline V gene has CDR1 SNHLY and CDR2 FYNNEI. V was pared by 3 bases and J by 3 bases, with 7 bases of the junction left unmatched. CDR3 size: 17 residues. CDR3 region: CASSETSGRALGYEQYF. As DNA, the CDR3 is TGTGCCAGCAGTGAGACTAGCGGGAGGGCCCTAGGCTACGAGCAGTACTTC.

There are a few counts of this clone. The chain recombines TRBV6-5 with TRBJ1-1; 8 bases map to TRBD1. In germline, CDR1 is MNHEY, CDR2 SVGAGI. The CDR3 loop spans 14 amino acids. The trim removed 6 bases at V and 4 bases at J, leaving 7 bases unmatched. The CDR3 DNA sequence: TGTGCCAGCAGCCTTGACAGGGGTATCACTGAAGCTTTCTTT. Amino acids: CASSLDRGITEAFF.

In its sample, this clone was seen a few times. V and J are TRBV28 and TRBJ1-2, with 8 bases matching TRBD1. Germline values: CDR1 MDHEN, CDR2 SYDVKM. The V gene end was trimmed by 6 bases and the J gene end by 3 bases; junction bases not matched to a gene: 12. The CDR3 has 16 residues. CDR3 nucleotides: TGTGCCAGCAGAGCGTCCAGGGGGCGGAACGACTATGGCTACACCTTC. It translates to CASRASRGRNDYGYTF.

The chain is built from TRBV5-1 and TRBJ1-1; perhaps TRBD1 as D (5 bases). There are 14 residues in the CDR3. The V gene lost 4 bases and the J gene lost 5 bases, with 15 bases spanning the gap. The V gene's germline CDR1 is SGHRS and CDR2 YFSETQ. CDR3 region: CASSTRPGDTEAFF. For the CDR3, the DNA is TGCGCCAGCAGCACCCGACCGGGGGATACTGAAGCTTTCTTT.

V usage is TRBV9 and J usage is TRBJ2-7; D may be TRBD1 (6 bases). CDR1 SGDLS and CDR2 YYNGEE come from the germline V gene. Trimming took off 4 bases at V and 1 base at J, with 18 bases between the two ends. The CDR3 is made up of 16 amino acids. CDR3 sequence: CASSTPVGTFSYEQYF. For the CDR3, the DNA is TGTGCCAGCAGCACTCCCGTGGGGACATTTTCCTACGAGCAGTACTTC.

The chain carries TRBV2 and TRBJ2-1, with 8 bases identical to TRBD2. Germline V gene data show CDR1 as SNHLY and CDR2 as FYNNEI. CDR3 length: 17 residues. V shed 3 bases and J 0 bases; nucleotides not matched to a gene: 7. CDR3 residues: CASSEFGGRSSYNEQFF. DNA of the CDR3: TGTGCCAGCAGTGAGTTTGGCGGGAGGTCCTCCTACAATGAGCAGTTCTTC.

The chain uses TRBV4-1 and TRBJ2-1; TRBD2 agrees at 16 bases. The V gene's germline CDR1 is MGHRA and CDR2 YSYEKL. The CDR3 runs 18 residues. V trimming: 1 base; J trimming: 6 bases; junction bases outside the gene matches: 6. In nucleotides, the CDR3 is TGCGCCAGCAGCCAAGGGGGACTAGCGGGAGGGCCCCCCAATGAGCAGTTCTTC. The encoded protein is CASSQGGLAGGPPNEQFF.